A single TCR beta chain is shown here with its context. The antigen is unknown. These data originate in a study of radiation and T cells in renal cell carcinoma. Study-wide results and caveats: Pretreatment tumor biopsies were lacking, so baseline clonotypes are unknown.

Repertoires were generated with immunoSEQ multiplex PCR, while TCRdb's copy carries only in-frame clones and drops some. The profile shows about 150,000 clones, 88% of them singletons. Time point: baseline pretreatment blood. Treatment defined: 15 Gy SBRT to primary tumor, nephrectomy 4 weeks later. The origin of this receptor is a woman aged 65 to 85 with renal cell carcinoma. Specimen: blood, collected from a patient whose treatment included radiotherapy and nephrectomy.

The CDR3, as DNA: TGTGCCAGCAGTGAGACTAGCGGGGTTGAGACCCAGTACTTC. This encodes CASSETSGVETQYF. The chain links TRBV6-1 to TRBJ2-5; 11 nucleotides line up with TRBD2. This CDR3 contains 14 residues. With V trimmed by 3 bases and J by 5 bases, 2 bases remained unmatched. Germline CDR1 MNHNS, CDR2 SASEGT.